The rows below give T cell receptor beta chains drawn from one sample of a study of blood T cell repertoires in COVID-19. Profiled with immunoSEQ multiplex PCR; TCRdb holds only in-frame clones, not every one. The sample shows about 260,000 clones, more than 75% of them seen only once. Sequencing input: peripheral blood. These receptors all stem from a woman aged 40-49 years who had recovered from COVID-19. Each CDR3 is given with its conserved first and last residue. The order of the fields is CDR3 protein, CDR3 DNA, CDR3 length, V gene, D gene, clone size, J gene. A D gene is named only where the DNA matches it firmly. Part of the rows lack a size; the others show once, few, many or a class for expanded clones.

CDR3aa: CASSQQRDRGDEKLFF
CDR3nt: TGCGCCAGCAGCCAACAACGGGACAGGGGAGATGAAAAACTGTTTTTT
len: 16
v_gene: TRBV4-1
d_gene: TRBD1
abundance: .
j_gene: TRBJ1-4

CDR3aa: CASSKDSAAYNEQFF
CDR3nt: TGTGCCAGCAGCAAAGACAGCGCAGCTTACAATGAGCAGTTCTTC
len: 15
v_gene: TRBV5-6
d_gene: .
abundance: .
j_gene: TRBJ2-1

CDR3aa: CAWSVGDDRANYGYTF
CDR3nt: TGTGCCTGGAGTGTAGGGGACGACAGGGCTAACTATGGCTACACCTTC
len: 16
v_gene: TRBV30
d_gene: TRBD1
abundance: once
j_gene: TRBJ1-2

CDR3aa: CASTPTGDQPQHF
CDR3nt: TGCGCCAGCACCCCGACGGGGGATCAGCCCCAGCATTTT
len: 13
v_gene: TRBV10-2
d_gene: .
abundance: few
j_gene: TRBJ1-5

CDR3aa: CASSYYNEQYF
CDR3nt: TGTGCCAGCAGTTATTACAACGAGCAGTACTTC
len: 11
v_gene: TRBV6-5
d_gene: .
abundance: .
j_gene: TRBJ2-7

CDR3aa: CASSQQPGQGYEQYF
CDR3nt: TGCGCCAGCAGCCAGCAACCGGGACAGGGCTACGAGCAGTACTTC
len: 15
v_gene: TRBV4-3
d_gene: TRBD1
abundance: .
j_gene: TRBJ2-7

CDR3aa: CASSSEGTEAFF
CDR3nt: TGCGCCAGCAGCTCGGAGGGGACTGAAGCTTTCTTT
len: 12
v_gene: TRBV5-1
d_gene: .
abundance: .
j_gene: TRBJ1-1

CDR3aa: CASSIDRGYGYTF
CDR3nt: TGTGCCAGTAGTATAGATCGGGGTTATGGCTACACCTTC
len: 13
v_gene: TRBV19
d_gene: .
abundance: .
j_gene: TRBJ1-2

CDR3aa: CASSLGTSGGPFF
CDR3nt: TGTGCCAGCAGTTTAGGGACATCGGGGGGACCTTTCTTT
len: 13
v_gene: TRBV12-3/TRBV12-4
d_gene: .
abundance: .
j_gene: TRBJ1-1

CDR3aa: CASSRIKDYMYTGELFF
CDR3nt: TGTGCCAGCAGTCGAATAAAGGACTACATGTACACCGGGGAGCTGTTTTTT
len: 17
v_gene: TRBV6-6
d_gene: .
abundance: .
j_gene: TRBJ2-2

CDR3aa: CASSISQGFPYEQYF
CDR3nt: TGTGCCAGTAGTATCTCTCAGGGTTTCCCCTACGAGCAGTACTTC
len: 15
v_gene: TRBV19
d_gene: .
abundance: .
j_gene: TRBJ2-7

CDR3aa: CASSQGTGYEQYF
CDR3nt: TGCGCCAGCAGCCAGGGGACAGGCTACGAGCAGTACTTC
len: 13
v_gene: TRBV4-3
d_gene: TRBD1
abundance: once
j_gene: TRBJ2-7

CDR3aa: CASSQTPGSSYEQYF
CDR3nt: TGTGCCAGCAGCCAAACCCCGGGAAGCTCCTACGAGCAGTACTTC
len: 15
v_gene: TRBV4-2
d_gene: .
abundance: .
j_gene: TRBJ2-7

CDR3aa: CASSLARGGVGSGELFF
CDR3nt: TGTGCCAGCAGCTTAGCGCGGGGCGGGGTAGGCTCCGGGGAGCTGTTTTTT
len: 17
v_gene: TRBV7-2
d_gene: .
abundance: .
j_gene: TRBJ2-2